Listed below are T cell receptor beta chains from one sample, sequenced in a study of naive and memory T cell subsets. TCRdb reanalysed the UMI-ligation and nested PCR reads using MiXCR and keeps one entry per CDR3 protein. The sample carries some 26,000 distinct CDR3 sequences, roughly 5.5% recorded once. The source material was blood. These receptors all stem from an adult in good health. CDR3s include the opening cysteine and the closing phenylalanine or tryptophan. D genes are given only for firm matches. Not all rows give a size; the values are once, few, many and, for expanded clones, a class.

J | D | V | size | CDR3 | DNA
TRBJ2-3 | TRBD1 | TRBV5-5 | many | CASSFTGGPVLTDTQYF | TGTGCCAGCAGCTTCACAGGGGGCCCGGTTCTCACAGATACGCAGTATTTT
TRBJ1-3 | - | TRBV7-2 | many | CASSLYTGGDGNTIYF | TGTGCCAGCAGCTTGTATACGGGGGGGGACGGAAACACCATATATTTT
TRBJ1-2 | - | TRBV4-3 | many | CASSQVPEGGYGYTF | TGCGCCAGCAGCCAAGTTCCGGAGGGAGGCTATGGCTACACCTTC
TRBJ2-3 | - | TRBV29-1 | many | CSVVPGPGERRTDTQYF | TGCAGCGTTGTACCGGGACCAGGGGAAAGAAGAACAGATACGCAGTATTTT
TRBJ2-1 | - | TRBV7-8 | many | CASSPRVYNEQFF | TGTGCCAGCAGCCCCAGGGTATACAATGAGCAGTTCTTC
TRBJ2-1 | TRBD2 | TRBV4-3 | many | CASSQYSGSYNEQFF | TGCGCCAGCAGCCAATATAGCGGGTCCTACAATGAGCAGTTCTTC
TRBJ1-5 | - | TRBV7-2 | few | CASSLGGFQGLSQNF | TGTGCCAGCAGCTTAGGAGGGTTTCAGGGGCTCTCCCAGAATTTT
TRBJ2-5 | TRBD2 | TRBV28 | many | CASSIQTSGIQETQYF | TGTGCCAGCAGTATCCAGACTAGCGGAATTCAAGAGACCCAGTACTTC
TRBJ2-7 | TRBD2 | TRBV13 | many | CASSLEAGAYEQYF | TGTGCCAGCAGCTTAGAAGCGGGAGCCTACGAGCAGTACTTC
TRBJ2-3 | TRBD2 | TRBV6-4 | medium-sized | CASSPNPPGLAGDMDTQYF | TGTGCCAGCAGTCCGAACCCCCCCGGACTAGCGGGAGACATGGATACGCAGTATTTT
TRBJ2-5 | - | TRBV14 | many | CASSQGRETQYF | TGTGCCAGCAGCCAAGGGAGAGAGACCCAGTACTTC
TRBJ1-1 | - | TRBV3-1 | - | CASRQVENTEAFF | TGTGCCAGTAGACAGGTGGAGAACACTGAAGCTTTCTTT
TRBJ2-1 | TRBD2 | TRBV7-8 | few | CASSFSRGAGGNEQFF | TGTGCCAGCAGCTTTTCCCGCGGAGCGGGAGGCAATGAGCAGTTCTTC
TRBJ2-1 | - | TRBV10-3 | many | CAISPRTGLGGNEQFF | TGTGCCATCAGCCCCCGAACGGGTCTGGGGGGCAATGAGCAGTTCTTC
TRBJ2-1 | TRBD2 | TRBV20-1 | many | CSARGTSGRTSQFF | TGCAGTGCTAGGGGGACTAGCGGGAGAACCTCGCAGTTCTTC
TRBJ2-7 | - | TRBV10-3 | few | CAIRPQGSSYEQYF | TGTGCCATCCGCCCGCAGGGAAGCTCCTACGAGCAGTACTTC
TRBJ2-3 | - | TRBV6-5 | many | CASSYSMKQYF | TGTGCCAGCAGTTACTCGATGAAGCAGTATTTT
TRBJ2-2 | TRBD2 | TRBV4-2 | many | CASSQSPTSGEGGTGELFF | TGTGCCAGCAGCCAATCTCCGACTAGCGGGGAGGGCGGCACCGGGGAGCTGTTTTTT
TRBJ2-4 | - | TRBV6-2/TRBV6-3 | many | CASSPTGRGYIQYF | TGTGCCAGCAGCCCTACGGGCAGGGGATACATTCAGTACTTC
TRBJ2-4 | TRBD2 | TRBV28 | many | CASRLSGSSAKNIQYF | TGTGCCAGCAGACTTAGCGGGAGTTCGGCCAAAAACATTCAGTACTTC
TRBJ1-2 | TRBD1 | TRBV19 | many | CASSPGQGRNYGYTF | TGTGCCAGTAGTCCGGGACAGGGGAGAAACTATGGCTACACCTTC
TRBJ1-1 | - | TRBV20-1 | many | CSAREGGSGTEAFF | TGCAGTGCTAGAGAGGGGGGTTCGGGGACTGAAGCTTTCTTT
TRBJ2-7 | TRBD2 | TRBV4-1 | many | CASSQGLAEAYEQYF | TGCGCCAGCAGCCAAGGACTAGCGGAAGCCTACGAGCAGTACTTC
TRBJ1-2 | - | TRBV20-1 | medium-sized | CSARDPEGDYGYTF | TGCAGTGCTAGAGATCCCGAGGGGGACTATGGCTACACCTTC
TRBJ2-7 | - | TRBV13 | many | CASSLGLGGEQYF | TGTGCCAGCAGCTTAGGGTTGGGAGGCGAGCAGTACTTC
TRBJ2-1 | - | TRBV20-1 | many | CSASGATDEQFF | TGCAGTGCTAGTGGCGCTACCGATGAGCAGTTCTTC
TRBJ2-7 | TRBD1 | TRBV27 | few | CAISDRVGYEQYF | TGTGCCATCTCCGACAGGGTTGGCTACGAGCAGTACTTC
TRBJ1-6 | - | TRBV7-8 | - | CASSSSRGPNSPLHF | TGTGCCAGCAGCTCCTCGCGGGGGCCCAATTCACCCCTCCACTTT
TRBJ1-6 | - | TRBV6-5 | many | CASSYSNQGRGWSPLHF | TGTGCCAGCAGTTACTCGAATCAGGGGAGAGGCTGGTCACCCCTCCACTTT
TRBJ1-6 | - | TRBV7-8 | few | CASSLAEAGSSYNSPLHF | TGTGCCAGCAGCTTAGCGGAGGCAGGGAGCTCCTATAATTCACCCCTCCACTTT
TRBJ2-7 | TRBD2 | TRBV11-2 | many | CASRSPGTSGIYEQYF | TGTGCCAGCAGGTCGCCTGGGACTAGCGGGATTTACGAGCAGTACTTC
TRBJ1-6 | - | TRBV6-6 | - | CASSPAGRSPLHF | TGTGCCAGCAGTCCGGCAGGGCGGTCACCCCTCCACTTT
TRBJ2-7 | TRBD2 | TRBV20-1 | many | CSAIAGGPYEQYF | TGCAGTGCTATAGCGGGAGGCCCCTACGAGCAGTACTTC
TRBJ1-3 | - | TRBV29-1 | many | CSVGGFGNTIYF | TGCAGCGTTGGCGGGTTTGGAAACACCATATATTTT
TRBJ2-3 | - | TRBV30 | many | CAWAADSTDTQYF | TGTGCCTGGGCAGCGGATAGCACAGATACGCAGTATTTT
TRBJ2-5 | TRBD2 | TRBV12-3/TRBV12-4 | - | CASILGLAGETQYF | TGTGCCAGCATCCTCGGACTAGCGGGGGAGACCCAGTACTTC
TRBJ2-7 | TRBD2 | TRBV19 | many | CASTTGTSGSYEQYF | TGTGCCAGTACCACCGGGACTAGCGGGAGCTACGAGCAGTACTTC
TRBJ2-5 | - | TRBV20-1 | many | CSADNSWQVQETQYF | TGCAGTGCCGACAATAGCTGGCAGGTCCAAGAGACCCAGTACTTC
TRBJ1-1 | - | TRBV29-1 | medium-sized | CSVAPQGRGTEAFF | TGCAGCGTGGCGCCACAGGGTAGGGGAACTGAAGCTTTCTTT
TRBJ2-7 | - | TRBV7-9 | many | CASSLPPWQRNNYEQYF | TGTGCCAGCAGCCTCCCACCCTGGCAGCGCAACAACTACGAGCAGTACTTC
TRBJ2-1 | TRBD2 | TRBV5-6 | many | CASRTGTSGRAYNEQFF | TGTGCCAGCAGAACCGGGACTAGCGGGAGGGCCTACAATGAGCAGTTCTTC
TRBJ2-1 | TRBD2 | TRBV29-1 | many | CSGNLPGLAGFNEQFF | TGCAGCGGTAACTTGCCGGGACTAGCGGGATTCAATGAGCAGTTCTTC
TRBJ2-1 | - | TRBV11-2 | many | CASSLGGGNEQFF | TGTGCCAGCAGCTTAGGAGGGGGCAATGAGCAGTTCTTC
TRBJ2-1 | TRBD2 | TRBV29-1 | medium-sized | CSVRGGRGSSLNEQFF | TGCAGCGTGCGTGGCGGGAGGGGGTCGAGTCTCAATGAGCAGTTCTTC
TRBJ1-1 | TRBD1 | TRBV28 | few | CASRSGQVNTEAFF | TGTGCCAGCAGATCCGGACAGGTGAACACTGAAGCTTTCTTT
TRBJ2-3 | TRBD1 | TRBV4-2 | many | CASSQETGKTDTQYF | TGTGCCAGCAGCCAAGAGACAGGGAAAACAGATACGCAGTATTTT
TRBJ1-4 | - | TRBV7-2 | - | CASRPQLTNEKLFF | TGTGCCAGCCGACCCCAATTAACTAATGAAAAACTGTTTTTT
TRBJ1-2 | - | TRBV28 | few | CASSMPAGSFYGYTF | TGTGCCAGCAGTATGCCTGCGGGGAGCTTCTATGGCTACACCTTC
TRBJ2-3 | TRBD2 | TRBV6-5 | many | CASSYLAGGTDTQYF | TGTGCCAGCAGTTACCTAGCGGGAGGCACAGATACGCAGTATTTT
TRBJ2-2 | - | TRBV6-5 | medium-sized | CASSYSRRTNTGELFF | TGTGCCAGCAGTTATAGTCGACGGACTAACACCGGGGAGCTGTTTTTT
TRBJ2-3 | - | TRBV29-1 | many | CSVWGQSTDTQYF | TGCAGCGTTTGGGGACAAAGCACAGATACGCAGTATTTT
TRBJ1-4 | - | TRBV28 | few | CASRSDRTGGNEKLFF | TGTGCCAGCAGGTCTGACCGGACGGGGGGGAACGAAAAACTGTTTTTT
TRBJ2-2 | TRBD2 | TRBV6-6 | many | CASSSPGTSGQNTGELFF | TGTGCCAGCAGTTCACCCGGGACTAGCGGACAGAACACCGGGGAGCTGTTTTTT